This T cell receptor (beta chain) was recorded in a study of shared clonotypes between healthy human individuals. V lost 0 bases and J 2 bases, leaving 17 bases between the germline ends. This CDR3 has 17 residues. Per germline, CDR1 MGHRA and CDR2 YSYEKL. TCRdb keeps only in-frame clones here, not all; method: immunoSEQ multiplex PCR. The sample lists about 700,000 clones, just over 90% seen once, with 24% in the top ten. Naive CD8 cells lacked CD45RO and underwent positive selection for CCR7, leaving out terminally differentiated effector memory CD45RA+ cells. The chain has TRBV4-1 and TRBJ2-7, with D uncertain. The sequence came from a man aged 25-45 years in good health. The sequenced sample consisted of naive CD8+ T cells sorted from blood. The chain's CDR3 is CASSQEELSALAYEQYF. The CDR3 DNA sequence: TGCGCCAGCAGCCAAGAGGAGCTGTCAGCTTTGGCCTACGAGCAGTACTTC.